This T cell receptor (beta chain) stems from a study of T cell changes during pregnancy in multiple sclerosis. There are 16 residues in the CDR3. The V segment lost 5 bases and the J segment 0 bases; nucleotides outside the gene matches: 10. Germline V CDR1 and CDR2: LNHDA, SQIVND (reference sequence). This clone was found once. The assay was immunoSEQ multiplex PCR, and TCRdb's table has in-frame clones only and misses some. Among 39,000 or so clones listed, around 92% were seen once. The chain combines TRBV19 with TRBJ2-7; 7 bases match TRBD1. This specimen was CD8+ T cells from peripheral blood mononuclear cells, taken after pregnancy. The receptor comes from a female donor with multiple sclerosis, enrolled in a pregnancy study. The CDR3 DNA follows: TGTGCCAGTAGTGTGCCCACAGGGGCCTTCTCCTACGAGCAGTACTTC. Translated: CASSVPTGAFSYEQYF.